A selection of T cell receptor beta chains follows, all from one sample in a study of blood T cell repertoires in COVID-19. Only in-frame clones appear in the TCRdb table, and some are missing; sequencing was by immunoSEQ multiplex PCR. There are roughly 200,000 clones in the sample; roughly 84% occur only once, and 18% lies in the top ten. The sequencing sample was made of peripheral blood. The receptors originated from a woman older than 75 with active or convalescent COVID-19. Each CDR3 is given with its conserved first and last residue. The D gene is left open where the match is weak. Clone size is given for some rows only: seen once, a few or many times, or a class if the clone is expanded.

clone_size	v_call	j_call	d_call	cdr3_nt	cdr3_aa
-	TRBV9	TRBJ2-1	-	TGTGCCAGCAGACCTGACCCCTCGGGGAATGAGCAGTTCTTC	CASRPDPSGNEQFF
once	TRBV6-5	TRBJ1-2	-	TGTGCCAGCAGTTACTCACGGGGAATGGGCTACACCTTC	CASSYSRGMGYTF
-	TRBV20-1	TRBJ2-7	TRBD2	TGCAGTGCTAGTGACAGTAGCGGGGGGCTCCTCTACTTC	CSASDSSGGLLYF
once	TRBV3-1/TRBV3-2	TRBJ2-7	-	TGTGCCAGCAGCCAGGGGGCCTCCTACGAGCAGTACTTC	CASSQGASYEQYF
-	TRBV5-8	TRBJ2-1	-	TGTGCCAGCAGCTTGCAGAGGGTGACTGAGCAGTTCTTC	CASSLQRVTEQFF
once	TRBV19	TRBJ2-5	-	TGTGCCAGTAGCCTTAAGGGAGTGGGAGAGACCCAGTACTTC	CASSLKGVGETQYF
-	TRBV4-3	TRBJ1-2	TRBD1	TGCGCCAGCAGCCCGGGGACAGGAATGGACTATGGCTACACCTTC	CASSPGTGMDYGYTF
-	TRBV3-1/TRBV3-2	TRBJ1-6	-	TGTGCCAGCAGCCTCTGGAGTCATAATTCACCCCTCCACTTT	CASSLWSHNSPLHF
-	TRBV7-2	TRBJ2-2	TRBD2	TGTGCCAGCGACTTCCGGGAGGTCCTTAACACCGGGGAGCTGTTTTTT	CASDFREVLNTGELFF
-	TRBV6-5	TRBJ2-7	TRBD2	TGTGCCAGCAGGGTAGGACTAGCGGGCTCCTACGAGCAGTACTTC	CASRVGLAGSYEQYF
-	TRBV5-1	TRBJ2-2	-	TGCGCCAGCAGCTTGGATACACCCGCGAACACCGGGGAGCTGTTTTTT	CASSLDTPANTGELFF
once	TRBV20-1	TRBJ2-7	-	TGCAGTGCTAGTCGGGACGAGCAGTACTTC	CSASRDEQYF
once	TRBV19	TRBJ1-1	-	TGTGCCAGTAGTCCAAGCCCAGGGTGGGTTGAAGCTTTCTTT	CASSPSPGWVEAFF
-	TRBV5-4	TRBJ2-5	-	TGTGCCAGCAGCTTGGGAAGGTTTTTAGGAGAGACCCGGTACTTC	CASSLGRFLGETRYF
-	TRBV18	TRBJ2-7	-	TGTGCCAGCTCACCAAAGGGGTACGAGCAGTACTTC	CASSPKGYEQYF
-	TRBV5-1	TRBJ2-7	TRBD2	TGCGCCAGCAGCTTGGGGCTAGCGGGGGCCCCCGACGAGCAGTACTTC	CASSLGLAGAPDEQYF
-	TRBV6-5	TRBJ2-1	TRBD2	TGTGCCAGCAGGGAGCGGGGGAGGCACAATGAGCAGTTCTTC	CASRERGRHNEQFF
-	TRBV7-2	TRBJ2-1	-	TGTGCCAGCAGCTTAGGGGTCGACAGAGAGCAGTTCTTC	CASSLGVDREQFF
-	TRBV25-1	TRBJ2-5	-	TGTGCCAGCAGTGAATTTAGGGGACAAAGCGGACAAGAGACCCAGTACTTC	CASSEFRGQSGQETQYF
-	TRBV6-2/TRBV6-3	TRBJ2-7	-	TGTGCCAGCAGTTACAGGGACAACTACGAGCAGTACTTC	CASSYRDNYEQYF
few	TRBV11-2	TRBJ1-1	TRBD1	TGTGCCAGCAGCTTCTCAGGGGGCGAGGGCACTGAAGCTTTCTTT	CASSFSGGEGTEAFF
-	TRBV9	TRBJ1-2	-	TGTGCCAGCAGCCCCCGGTTCGCCTATGGCTACACCTTC	CASSPRFAYGYTF
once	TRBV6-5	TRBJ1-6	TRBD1	TGTGCCAGCAGAACGGGACAGCCACCCCTCCACTTT	CASRTGQPPLHF
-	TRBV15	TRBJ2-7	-	TGTGCCACCAGCAGAGATCCAGGCGGGGAGCAGTACTTC	CATSRDPGGEQYF
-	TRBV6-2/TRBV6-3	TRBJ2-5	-	TGTGCCAGCAGCCCTGAGCTAGCGCCAAGGGAGACCCAGTACTTC	CASSPELAPRETQYF
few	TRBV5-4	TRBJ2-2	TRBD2	TGTGCCACCCGGACTAGCGGCAACACCGGGGAGCTGTTTTTT	CATRTSGNTGELFF
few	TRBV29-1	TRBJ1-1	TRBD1	TGCAGCGCCGGACAGGGGAAGAGTGAAGCTTTCTTT	CSAGQGKSEAFF
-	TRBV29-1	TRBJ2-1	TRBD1	TGCAGCGTTGAAGCTTCCGGGACAGGGGGTATCAATGAGCAGTTCTTC	CSVEASGTGGINEQFF
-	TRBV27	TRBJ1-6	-	TGTGCCAGCAGTTTAGGAGGGTTCACCTATAATTCACCCCTCCACTTT	CASSLGGFTYNSPLHF
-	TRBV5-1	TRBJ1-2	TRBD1	TGCGCCAGCACACGGGACAGCAGTCCTAACTATGGCTACACCTTC	CASTRDSSPNYGYTF
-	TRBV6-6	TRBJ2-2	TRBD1	TGTGCCAGCAGCCGAGGGGGCAGGGTGAACACCGGGGAGCTGTTTTTT	CASSRGGRVNTGELFF
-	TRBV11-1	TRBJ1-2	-	TGTGCCAGCAGTCCCGGGACACATTATGGCTACACCTTC	CASSPGTHYGYTF
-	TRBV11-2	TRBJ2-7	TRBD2	TGTGCCAGCAGCTTAGGGGCCGGACTAGCGGGGGGGCGAGGCTACGAGCAGTACTTC	CASSLGAGLAGGRGYEQYF
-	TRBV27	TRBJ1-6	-	TGTGCCAGCAGTATGTATTCGGGGGGCGAGGCGTATCCCCTCCACTTT	CASSMYSGGEAYPLHF
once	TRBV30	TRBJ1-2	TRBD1	TGTGCCTGGAGTCTATTGATCGGACAGGATGGCTACACCTTC	CAWSLLIGQDGYTF
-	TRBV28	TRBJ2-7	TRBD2	TGTGCCAGCAGTCCCCTGGCGGGGGGAACCTACGAGCAGTACTTC	CASSPLAGGTYEQYF
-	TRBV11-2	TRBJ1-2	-	TGTGCCAGCAGTTTGGGCGACAGCTACTATGGCTACACCTTC	CASSLGDSYYGYTF
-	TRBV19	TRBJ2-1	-	TGTGCCAGTATACCCCGACAGGGGAGGGATGAGCAGTTCTTC	CASIPRQGRDEQFF
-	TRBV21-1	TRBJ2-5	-	TGTGCCAGCAGCAAATACCCCGTGCACGGCCAAGAGACCCAGTACTTC	CASSKYPVHGQETQYF
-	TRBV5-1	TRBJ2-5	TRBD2	TGCGCCAGCAGCTTTAAGCTAGCGGGGGAAGAGACCCAGTACTTC	CASSFKLAGEETQYF
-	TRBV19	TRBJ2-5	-	TGTGCCAGTACGCGGGGAGAGACCCAGTACTTC	CASTRGETQYF
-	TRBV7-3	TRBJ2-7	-	TGTGCCAGCAGCCCACTTGCCGCGTTTAACTACGAGCAGTACTTC	CASSPLAAFNYEQYF
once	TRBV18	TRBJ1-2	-	TGTGCCAGCTCACCCTCGGTGGAGGATGGGGGCTACACCTTC	CASSPSVEDGGYTF
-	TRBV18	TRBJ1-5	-	TGTGCCAGCTCCGGGGGGGCCCCTGGACAGCCCCAGCATTTT	CASSGGAPGQPQHF
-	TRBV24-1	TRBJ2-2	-	TGTGCCACCAGCCCCGGACTCACCGGGGAGCTGTTTTTT	CATSPGLTGELFF